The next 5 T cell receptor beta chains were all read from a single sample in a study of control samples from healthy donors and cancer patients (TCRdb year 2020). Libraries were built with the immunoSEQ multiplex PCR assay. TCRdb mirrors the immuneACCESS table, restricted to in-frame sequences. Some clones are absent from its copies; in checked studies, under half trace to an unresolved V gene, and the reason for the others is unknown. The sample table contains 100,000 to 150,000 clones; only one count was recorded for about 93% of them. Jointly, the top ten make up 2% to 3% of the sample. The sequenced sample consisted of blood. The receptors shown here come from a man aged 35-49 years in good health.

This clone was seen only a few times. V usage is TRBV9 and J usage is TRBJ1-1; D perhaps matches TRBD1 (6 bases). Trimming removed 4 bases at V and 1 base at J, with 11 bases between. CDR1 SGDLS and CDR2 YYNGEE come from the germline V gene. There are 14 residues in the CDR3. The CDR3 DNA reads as TGTGCCAGCAGCCCTGTAGGGGGGAACACTGAAGCTTTCTTT. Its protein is CASSPVGGNTEAFF.

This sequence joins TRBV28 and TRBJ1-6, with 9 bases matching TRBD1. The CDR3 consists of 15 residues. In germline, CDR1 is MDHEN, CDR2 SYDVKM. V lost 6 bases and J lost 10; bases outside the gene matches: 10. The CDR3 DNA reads TGTGCCAGCAGAGACGGGGGGACAGGGTACTCACCCCTCCACTTT. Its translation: CASRDGGTGYSPLHF.

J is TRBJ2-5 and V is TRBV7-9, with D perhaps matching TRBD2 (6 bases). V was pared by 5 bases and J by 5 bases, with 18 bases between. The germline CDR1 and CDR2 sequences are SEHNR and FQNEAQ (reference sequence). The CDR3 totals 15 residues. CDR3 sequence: CASSLPLGGSETQYF. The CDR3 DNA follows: TGTGCCAGCAGCCTCCCCTTGGGGGGTTCCGAGACCCAGTACTTC. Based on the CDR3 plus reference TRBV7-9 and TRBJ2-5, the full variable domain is DTGVSQNPRHKITKRGQNVTFRCDPISEHNRLYWYRQTLGQGPEFLTYFQNEAQLEKSRLLSDRFSAERPKGSFSTLEIQRTEQGDSAMYLCASSLPLGGSETQYFGPGTRLLVL.

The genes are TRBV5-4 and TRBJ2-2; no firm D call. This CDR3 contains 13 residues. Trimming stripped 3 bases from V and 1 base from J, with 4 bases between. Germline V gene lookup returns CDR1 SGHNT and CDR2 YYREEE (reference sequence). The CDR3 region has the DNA TGTGCCAGCAGCTGGAAGAACACCGGGGAGCTGTTTTTT. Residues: CASSWKNTGELFF.

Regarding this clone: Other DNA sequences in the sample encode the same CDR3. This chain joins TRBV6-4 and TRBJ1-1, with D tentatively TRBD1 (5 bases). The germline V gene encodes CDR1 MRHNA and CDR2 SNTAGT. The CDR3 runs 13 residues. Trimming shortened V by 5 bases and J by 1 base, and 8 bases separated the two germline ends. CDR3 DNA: TGTGCCAGCAGTCGAACAGGGAACACTGAAGCTTTCTTT. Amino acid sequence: CASSRTGNTEAFF.